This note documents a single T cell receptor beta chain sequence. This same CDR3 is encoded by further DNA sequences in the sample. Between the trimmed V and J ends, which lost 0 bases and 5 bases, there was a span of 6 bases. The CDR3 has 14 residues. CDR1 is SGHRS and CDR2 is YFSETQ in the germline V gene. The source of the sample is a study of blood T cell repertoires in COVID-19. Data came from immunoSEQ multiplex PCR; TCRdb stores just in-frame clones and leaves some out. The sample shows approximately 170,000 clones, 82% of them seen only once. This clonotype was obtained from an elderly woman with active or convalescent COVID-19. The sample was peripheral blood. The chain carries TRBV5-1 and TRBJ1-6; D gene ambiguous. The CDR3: CASSLGSNNSPLHF. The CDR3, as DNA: TGCGCCAGCAGCTTGGGCAGTAATAATTCACCCCTCCACTTT.